Detailed here is one TCR beta chain. As originally analysed: Quantification of nucleated cells was approximated via reference gene primer amplification. Here immunoSEQ multiplex PCR was the method, and the copy in TCRdb shows in-frame clones only, minus some. V, J and clone size were drawn from that table, and D and trimming were deduced from the DNA. Of 150,000 or so clones listed, about 79% are singletons. These data are taken from a study of blood T cell repertoires in COVID-19. Study summary: Material from acute and convalescent COVID-19 was sourced from the United States, Italy and Spain. Sample material is recorded as cDNA or gDNA derived from T cells, B-cell-depleted T cells, or PBMCs.

CDR3 length: 24 residues. This receptor was identified in a woman older than 75 with active or convalescent COVID-19. The genes are TRBV21-1 and TRBJ2-6; the D call of TRBD1 is as the table states it, not checked on the DNA. TRBV21-1 is noted as a pseudogene. The sample consisted of peripheral blood. The CDR3 spells CASSKYTAQMLDRGASSGANVLTF. CDR3 coding DNA: TGTGCCAGCAGCAAATACACCGCTCAAATGTTGGACAGGGGGGCCTCCTCTGGGGCCAACGTCCTGACTTTC.